These 5 T cell receptor beta chains came from one sample sequenced in a study of blood T cell repertoires in COVID-19. Libraries were prepared by immunoSEQ multiplex PCR; TCRdb keeps only in-frame clonotypes and omits some of them. The sample carries 200,000 to 250,000 clones, more than 65% recorded once. The sample was peripheral blood. These receptors all stem from a man between 50 and 59 years old with active or convalescent COVID-19.

The J gene is TRBJ2-1, the V gene TRBV7-9; D possibly corresponds to TRBD2 (6 bases). The CDR3 loop spans 17 amino acids. The germline V gene has CDR1 SEHNR and CDR2 FQNEAQ (reference sequence). The V end lost 0 bases, the J end lost 6 bases, and 18 bases lay between the germline ends. The CDR3 loop reads CASSLAGGPQAGNEQFF. DNA for the CDR3: TGTGCCAGCAGCTTAGCGGGAGGTCCCCAAGCCGGCAATGAGCAGTTCTTC.

This rearrangement joins TRBV23-1 to TRBJ1-1, with 7 nucleotides matching TRBD1. TRBV23-1 is flagged as an ORF with uncertain function. Losses at the gene ends were 4 bases for V and 9 bases for J; bases not matched to a gene: 5. The CDR3 has 12 amino acids. This CDR3 is CASSLRGEQAFF. The CDR3 bases are TGCGCCAGCAGTCTCAGGGGGGAACAAGCTTTCTTT.

The chain is built from TRBV6-2 or TRBV6-3 and TRBJ2-7; tentatively, D is TRBD1 (6 bases). Trimming took off 4 bases at V and 2 bases at J, with 12 bases between the two ends. Germline V gene data show CDR1 as MNHEY and CDR2 as SVGEGT. The CDR3 runs to 14 residues. CDR3 sequence reads: CASSSTDSTYEQYV. The DNA for the CDR3 is TGTGCCAGCAGTTCCACGGACAGTACCTACGAGCAGTACGTC.

J is TRBJ1-2 and V is TRBV6-5; D ambiguous. CDR1 and CDR2 (germline): MNHEY, SVGAGI. The CDR3 contains 13 residues. V shed 4 bases and J shed 2 bases, with 8 bases lying between them. CDR3 residues: CASSFDMNYGYTF. Here the CDR3 DNA reads TGTGCCAGCAGTTTCGACATGAACTATGGCTACACCTTC.

The chain employs TRBV19 and TRBJ2-2, with 13 bases that match TRBD2. The J segment lost 4 bases and the V segment lost 5 bases, leaving 4 bases of the junction unmatched. The CDR3 extends over 16 amino acids. Germline assignment: CDR1 LNHDA and CDR2 SQIVND (reference sequence). For the CDR3, the DNA is TGTGCCAGTAGTTCGGGACTAGCGGGGCTCACCGGGGAGCTGTTTTTT. As protein: CASSSGLAGLTGELFF.